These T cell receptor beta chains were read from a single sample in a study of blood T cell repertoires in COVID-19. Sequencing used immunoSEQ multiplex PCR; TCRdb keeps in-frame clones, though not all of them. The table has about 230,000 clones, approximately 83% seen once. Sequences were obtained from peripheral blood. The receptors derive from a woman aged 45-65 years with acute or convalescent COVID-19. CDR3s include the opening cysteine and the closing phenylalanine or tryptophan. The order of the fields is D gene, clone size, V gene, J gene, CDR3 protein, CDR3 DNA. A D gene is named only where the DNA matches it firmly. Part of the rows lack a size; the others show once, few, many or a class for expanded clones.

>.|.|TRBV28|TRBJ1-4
CASSLIWGRAEKLFF
TGTGCCAGCAGTTTGATCTGGGGCAGGGCTGAAAAACTGTTTTTT
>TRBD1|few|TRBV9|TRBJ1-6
CASSAPGTDSPLHF
TGTGCCAGCAGCGCTCCCGGGACAGACTCACCCCTCCACTTT
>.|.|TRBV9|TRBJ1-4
CASSVGPSATNEKLFF
TGTGCCAGCAGCGTAGGGCCGTCCGCAACTAATGAAAAACTGTTTTTT
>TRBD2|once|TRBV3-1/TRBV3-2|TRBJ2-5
CASSPGTRETQYF
TGTGCCAGCAGTCCCGGGACTAGGGAGACCCAGTACTTC
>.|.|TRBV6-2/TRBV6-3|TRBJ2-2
CASSGEGAGTGELFF
TGTGCCAGCAGTGGCGAGGGGGCGGGGACCGGGGAGCTGTTTTTT
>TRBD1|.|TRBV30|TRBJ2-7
CAWSVRDRKYEQYF
TGTGCCTGGAGTGTACGGGACAGAAAGTACGAGCAGTACTTC
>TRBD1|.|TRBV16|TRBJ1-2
CASSQFAGTGKGGYTF
TGTGCCAGCAGCCAATTTGCAGGGACAGGGAAAGGTGGCTACACCTTC
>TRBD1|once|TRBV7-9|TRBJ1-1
CASSLGDLDRFYTEAFF
TGTGCCAGCAGCTTAGGCGACCTGGACAGGTTCTACACTGAAGCTTTCTTT
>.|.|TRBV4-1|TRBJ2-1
CASSHMPIEDRDFSYNEQFF
TGCGCCAGCAGCCATATGCCTATCGAAGACCGGGACTTTTCCTACAATGAGCAGTTCTTC
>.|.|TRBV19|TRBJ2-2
CASTSFPGELFF
TGTGCCAGTACTAGTTTCCCCGGGGAGCTGTTTTTT
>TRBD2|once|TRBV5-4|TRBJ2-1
CASSLTSRPNNEQFF
TGTGCCAGCAGTTTGACTAGCCGACCTAACAATGAGCAGTTCTTC